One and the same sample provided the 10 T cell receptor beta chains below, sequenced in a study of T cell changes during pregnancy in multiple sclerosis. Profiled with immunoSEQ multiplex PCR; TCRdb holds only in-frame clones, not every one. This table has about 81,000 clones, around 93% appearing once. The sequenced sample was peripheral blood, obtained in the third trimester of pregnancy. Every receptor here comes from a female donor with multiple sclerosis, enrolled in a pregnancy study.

CDR3 in DNA: TGTGCCAGCAGTTACTCTCTGGGTGGGCATGAAAAACTGTTTTTT. Its protein is CASSYSLGGHEKLFF. V usage is TRBV6-5 and J usage is TRBJ1-4; D uncertain. Germline CDR1 and CDR2: MNHEY and SVGAGI. The CDR3 is 15 amino acids. Trimming removed 0 bases from V and 6 bases from J, with 11 bases in between.

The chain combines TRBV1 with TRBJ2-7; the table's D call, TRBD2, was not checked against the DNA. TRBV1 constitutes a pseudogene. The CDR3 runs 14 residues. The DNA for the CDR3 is TGCACCAGCAACGCGGGGGGGCGCTCCTACGAGCAGTACTTC. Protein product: CTSNAGGRSYEQYF.

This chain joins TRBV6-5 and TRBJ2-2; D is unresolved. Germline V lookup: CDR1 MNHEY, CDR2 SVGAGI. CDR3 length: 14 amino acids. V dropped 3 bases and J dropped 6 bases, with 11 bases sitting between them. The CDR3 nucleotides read TGTGCCAGCAGTTATTCCAGGTTGGCCGGGGAGCTGTTTTTT. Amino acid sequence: CASSYSRLAGELFF.

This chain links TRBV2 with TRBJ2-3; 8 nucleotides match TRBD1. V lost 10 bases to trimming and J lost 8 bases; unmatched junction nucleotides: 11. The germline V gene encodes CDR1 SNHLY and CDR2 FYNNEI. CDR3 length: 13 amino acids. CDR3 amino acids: CATDAQDRGTQYF. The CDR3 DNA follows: TGTGCCACCGACGCGCAAGACAGGGGTACGCAGTATTTT.

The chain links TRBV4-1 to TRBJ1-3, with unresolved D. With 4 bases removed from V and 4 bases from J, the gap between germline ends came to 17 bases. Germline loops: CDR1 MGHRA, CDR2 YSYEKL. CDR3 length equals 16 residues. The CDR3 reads CASSREPGSRGNTIYF. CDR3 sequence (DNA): TGCGCCAGCAGCCGAGAACCGGGGTCGCGAGGAAACACCATATATTTT.

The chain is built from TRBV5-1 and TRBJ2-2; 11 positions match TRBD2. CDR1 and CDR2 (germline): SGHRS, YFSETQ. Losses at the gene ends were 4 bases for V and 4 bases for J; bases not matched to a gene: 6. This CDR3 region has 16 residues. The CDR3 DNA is TGCGCCAGCAGCATGGGGGGGACTAGCGGCACCGGGGAGCTGTTTTTT. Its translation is CASSMGGTSGTGELFF.

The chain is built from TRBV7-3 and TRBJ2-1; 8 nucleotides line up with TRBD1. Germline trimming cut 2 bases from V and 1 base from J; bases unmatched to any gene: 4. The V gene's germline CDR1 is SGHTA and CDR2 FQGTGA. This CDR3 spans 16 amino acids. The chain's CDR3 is CASSLGTGGSYNEQFF. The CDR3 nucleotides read TGTGCCAGCAGCTTAGGGACAGGAGGTTCCTACAATGAGCAGTTCTTC.

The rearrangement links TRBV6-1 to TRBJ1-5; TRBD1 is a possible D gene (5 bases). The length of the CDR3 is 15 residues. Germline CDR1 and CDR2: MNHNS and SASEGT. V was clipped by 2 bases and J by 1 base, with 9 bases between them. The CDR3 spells CASSEYRLSNQPQHF. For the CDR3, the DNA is TGTGCCAGCAGTGAATACAGGCTCAGCAATCAGCCCCAGCATTTT.

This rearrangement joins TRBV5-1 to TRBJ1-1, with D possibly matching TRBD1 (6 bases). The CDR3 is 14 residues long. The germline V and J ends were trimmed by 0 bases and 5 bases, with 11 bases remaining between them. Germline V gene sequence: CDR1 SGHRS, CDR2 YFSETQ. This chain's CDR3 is CASSLAQGWTEAFF. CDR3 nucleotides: TGCGCCAGCAGCTTGGCCCAGGGGTGGACTGAAGCTTTCTTT.

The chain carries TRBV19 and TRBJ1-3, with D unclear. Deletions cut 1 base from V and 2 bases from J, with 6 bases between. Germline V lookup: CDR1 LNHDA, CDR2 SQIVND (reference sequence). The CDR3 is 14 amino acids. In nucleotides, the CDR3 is TGTGCCAGTAGTATAGGGCCAGCTGGAAACACCATATATTTT. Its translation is CASSIGPAGNTIYF.